This T cell receptor beta chain appears in the sequencing data of a study of T cell responses to AZD1222 COVID-19 vaccine. Notes on the study in general: Regions 160-218 and 743-854 dominated among vaccine-associated CD4 TCRs spanning spike.

Second-dose recipients at about 4 or about 12 weeks were treated as one pooled group. The CDR3 sequence is 13 residues long. Sequencing used immunoSEQ multiplex PCR; TCRdb keeps in-frame clones, though not all of them. Altogether more than 55,000 clones are present, approximately 89% being singletons, with the ten largest covering roughly 6.1%. Worth noting for this clone: Its specificity is not known. One junction end does not reproduce the germline sequence, and a read error may be involved.

This sequence was found in an adult who received the AZD1222 COVID-19 vaccine. V is TRBV12-3 or TRBV12-4 and J is TRBJ2-7; TRBD2 might be the D (5 bases). Sequenced here: peripheral blood, sampled 28 days after the second AZD1222 dose. For the CDR3, the DNA is TGTGACAGCAGTTGTAAGGGTAGCGACGAGCAGTACTTC. This encodes CDSSCKGSDEQYF.